The sequence of this T cell receptor (beta chain) was determined in a study of cytomegalovirus exposure and HLA in healthy donors. Primers included in the PCR were 60 Vbeta and 13 Jbeta primers. Produced via immunoSEQ multiplex PCR; TCRdb's table is partial and in-frame only. This table holds 65,000 to 100,000 clones, 76% found once. The germline CDR1 and CDR2 sequences are LGHNA and YSLEER. The CDR3 contains 15 residues. V was shortened by 3 bases and J by 0 bases, with 9 bases between the two germline ends. The chain couples TRBV4-3 to TRBJ1-3, with a weak D call TRBD1 (6 bases). The receptor was isolated from a man aged 40-55 years in good health and CMV-seronegative. Input material: PBMCs. The CDR3 coding sequence is TGCGCCAGCAGCCAGGACAGTTTCTCTGGAAACACCATATATTTT. It is translated as CASSQDSFSGNTIYF.